The 6 T cell receptor beta chains listed next were all sequenced from one sample in a study of cytomegalovirus exposure and HLA in healthy donors. Primers: 60 Vbeta forward and 13 Jbeta reverse. The data were produced by immunoSEQ multiplex PCR, yet TCRdb's version contains in-frame clones alone and is incomplete. The sample has about 94,000 clones, over 65% seen once; the top ten hold 10%. Sequenced material: PBMCs. Receptor source: a human donor in good health.

This chain uses TRBV2 with TRBJ1-5; maybe TRBD1 (6 bases). Germline CDR1 SNHLY, CDR2 FYNNEI. V was clipped by 2 bases and J by 4 bases, with 21 bases between them. This CDR3 is built from 18 residues. DNA for the CDR3: TGTGCCAGCAGTGAAAGACGCGACGGGCCAGGGGATAATCAGCCCCAGCATTTT. Translated: CASSERRDGPGDNQPQHF.

This chain connects TRBV29-1 to TRBJ1-4, with 10 bases that match TRBD1. J gave up 7 bases and V 7 bases, and 9 bases lay outside the gene matches. CDR3 length: 14 amino acids. The germline V gene has CDR1 SQVTM and CDR2 ANQGSEA. For the CDR3, the DNA is TGCAGCGCCGAAAGACAGGGGGCGAGTGAAAAACTGTTTTTT. This encodes CSAERQGASEKLFF.

This chain links TRBV7-2 with TRBJ1-2; 7 bases agree with TRBD1. Germline CDR1 and CDR2: SGHTA and FQGNSA. This CDR3 has 13 residues. After removal of 5 bases from V and 8 bases from J, the junction contained 8 bases not matched to a gene. The CDR3 DNA follows: TGTGCCAGCAGCCCTCGACAGGGAAGCGGCTACACCTTC. Protein sequence: CASSPRQGSGYTF.

In its sample, this clone was seen a few times. The rearrangement links TRBV5-6 to TRBJ1-1; perhaps TRBD1 as D (5 bases). This CDR3 spans 15 amino acids. The germline V and J ends were trimmed by 4 bases and 4 bases, with 17 bases remaining between them. CDR1 and CDR2 from the germline V gene are SGHDT and YYEEEE. CDR3 nucleotide sequence: TGTGCCAGCAGCATCGGGGGGTTCGGGGTCACTGAAGCTTTCTTT. It yields the protein CASSIGGFGVTEAFF.

The chain couples TRBV7-2 to TRBJ1-6; D ambiguous. Germline V gene data show CDR1 as SGHTA and CDR2 as FQGNSA. The CDR3 is 12 residues long. Trimming cost V 5 bases and J 9 bases, with 8 bases left between them. The CDR3 is CASSPLISPLHF. CDR3 in DNA: TGTGCCAGCAGCCCTCTTATTTCACCCCTCCACTTT.

The chain combines TRBV6-1 with TRBJ2-1; TRBD1 agrees at 7 bases. In germline, CDR1 is MNHNS, CDR2 SASEGT. The CDR3 has 13 residues. The V gene end was trimmed by 3 bases and the J gene end by 4 bases; junction bases not matched to a gene: 0. CDR3 region: CASSETGYNEQFF. CDR3 nucleotides: TGTGCCAGCAGTGAGACAGGGTACAATGAGCAGTTCTTC.